The clone carrying this TCR beta chain was counted only a few times. This entry comes from a study of blood T cells in healthy people across ages. Germline V gene lookup returns CDR1 LGHNA and CDR2 YNFKEQ. V was trimmed by 0 bases and J by 1 base, leaving 14 bases between them. The CDR3 loop spans 17 amino acids. Through a sample-barcoded 5' primer and a J-beta primer mix, a second PCR was run for roughly 7 to 11 cycles. From the 5' RACE reads, TCRdb called clonotypes with MiXCR, one entry per CDR3 protein. Among about 1 million distinct CDR3 sequences, roughly 24% were seen once, and the ten largest hold 0.65% to 0.95%. In addition, the sample was reused for a study of T cells of mothers and their children. That source reports: It was observed that no persistent microchimeric T cell clones could be detected.

The sample was blood. The rearrangement uses TRBV4-2 and TRBJ2-3; the D gene is possibly TRBD1 (6 bases). The TCR originated in a girl aged 2 to 9 in good health. CDR3: CASSQDKGDGGTDTQYF. DNA of the CDR3: TGTGCCAGCAGCCAAGATAAGGGGGACGGGGGCACAGATACGCAGTATTTT.